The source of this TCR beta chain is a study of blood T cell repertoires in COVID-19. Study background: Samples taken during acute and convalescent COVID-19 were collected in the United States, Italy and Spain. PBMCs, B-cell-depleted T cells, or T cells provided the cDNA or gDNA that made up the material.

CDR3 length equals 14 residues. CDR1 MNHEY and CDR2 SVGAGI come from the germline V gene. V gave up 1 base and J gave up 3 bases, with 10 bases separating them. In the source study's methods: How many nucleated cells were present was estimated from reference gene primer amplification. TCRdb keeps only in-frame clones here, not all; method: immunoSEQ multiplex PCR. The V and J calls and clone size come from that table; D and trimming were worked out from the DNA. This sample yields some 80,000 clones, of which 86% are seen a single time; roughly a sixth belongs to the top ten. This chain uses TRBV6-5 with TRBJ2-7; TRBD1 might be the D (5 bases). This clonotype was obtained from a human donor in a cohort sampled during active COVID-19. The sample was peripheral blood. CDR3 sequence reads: CASSYYQGNYEQYF. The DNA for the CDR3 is TGTGCCAGCAGTTACTATCAGGGAAACTACGAGCAGTACTTC.